The 19 T cell receptor beta chains reported below all come from one sample, sequenced in a study of OX40 agonist ivuxolimab in advanced cancers. TCRdb's table, derived via immunoSEQ multiplex PCR, lists solely in-frame clones and lacks some. The repertoire holds tens of thousands of clones, with around 86% as singletons. This specimen was CD4+ or CD8+ T cells sorted from blood, taken in a trial of the OX40 agonist ivuxolimab. All receptors derive from an adult with an advanced solid tumor such as melanoma, head and neck, liver or kidney cancer.

The chain carries TRBV11-2 and TRBJ1-4; D not certain. The CDR3 is 16 residues long. Trimming cost V 3 bases and J 2 bases, with 13 bases left between them. Germline V CDR1 and CDR2: SGHAT, FQNNGV. The CDR3 sequence: CASSFLGGRTNEKLFF. The CDR3 coding sequence is TGTGCCAGCAGCTTTTTGGGCGGGAGGACTAATGAAAAACTGTTTTTT.

The chain links TRBV9 to TRBJ2-3, with D possibly being TRBD1 or TRBD2 (6 bases each). Germline V gene sequence: CDR1 SGDLS, CDR2 YYNGEE. Trimming stripped 2 bases from V and 0 bases from J, with 16 bases between. The CDR3 has 17 amino acids. In nucleotides, the CDR3 is TGTGCCAGCAGCGTGTGGTCCGGGGGCCCTAGCACAGATACGCAGTATTTT. Protein product: CASSVWSGGPSTDTQYF.

The rearrangement joins TRBV19 to TRBJ2-2, with D tentatively TRBD1 (6 bases). The germline V and J ends were trimmed by 9 bases and 3 bases, with 14 bases remaining between them. The CDR3 consists of 14 residues. Germline CDR1 is LNHDA and CDR2 is SQIVND (reference sequence). CDR3 bases: TGTGCCAGCGAAAGGGACACCCACACCGGGGAGCTGTTTTTT. This sequence encodes CASERDTHTGELFF.

This clone turned up a few times. V is TRBV5-1 and J is TRBJ2-2, with TRBD1 matching over 7 bases. CDR3 size: 14 residues. J was trimmed by 5 bases and V by 9 bases; bases with no gene match: 10. Germline CDR1 SGHRS, CDR2 YFSETQ. The CDR3 here is CATQKGARTGELFF. CDR3 nucleotide sequence: TGCGCCACCCAGAAGGGGGCGCGTACCGGGGAGCTGTTTTTT.

This rearrangement joins TRBV30 to TRBJ2-7; 7 bases fit TRBD1. Per the germline V gene, CDR1 is GTSNPN and CDR2 is SVGIG (reference sequence). V lost 5 bases and J lost 3; bases outside the gene matches: 16. The length of the CDR3 is 16 residues. The CDR3 DNA reads as TGTGCCTGGGAGGCACAGGGGTATCGAGAAAACTACGAGCAGTACTTC. Its translation is CAWEAQGYRENYEQYF.

CDR3 nucleotides: TGTGCCAGCTCACCAAGGGAACAGCCATCCTACGAGCAGTACTTC. This encodes CASSPREQPSYEQYF. The chain joins TRBV18 to TRBJ2-5; D ambiguous. The end of the DNA is better explained by TRBJ2-7, so the J call may be wrong. CDR1 and CDR2 from the germline V gene are KGHSH and LQKENI. The CDR3 has 15 residues.

The V gene is TRBV30, the J gene TRBJ2-3; no definite D call. V gave up 0 bases and J gave up 2 bases, with 3 bases separating them. This CDR3 region has 12 residues. Germline CDR1 reads GTSNPN; CDR2 reads SVGIG (reference sequence). CDR3 sequence (DNA): TGTGCCTGGAGTGTCTCCACAGATACGCAGTATTTT. It specifies CAWSVSTDTQYF.

The CDR3 nucleotides read TGTGCCAGCAGTCACAGACAGGGACCGAACTATGGCTACACCTTC. It yields the protein CASSHRQGPNYGYTF. The rearrangement links TRBV5-4 to TRBJ1-2; 7 positions match TRBD1. The CDR3 covers 15 residues. Trimming cost V 5 bases and J 2 bases; bases outside gene matches: 9. Germline CDR1 is SGHNT and CDR2 is YYREEE (reference sequence).

The chain has TRBV5-1 and TRBJ2-7; 7 nucleotides align to TRBD2. Germline V lookup: CDR1 SGHRS, CDR2 YFSETQ. J was trimmed by 0 bases and V by 4 bases; bases with no gene match: 16. This CDR3 comprises 18 residues. CDR3 sequence (DNA): TGCGCCAGCAGCCTGCGGGGGTCCCTAACCCTGAGCTCCTACGAGCAGTACTTC. Translation gives CASSLRGSLTLSSYEQYF.

The chain is built from TRBV2 and TRBJ1-5; D not certain. The V and J ends lost 1 base and 5 bases respectively, with 9 bases between them. The CDR3 sequence is 14 residues long. Germline V CDR1 and CDR2: SNHLY, FYNNEI. The CDR3 region has the DNA TGTGCCAGCAGTGAAGGTCAGAGGGATCAGCCCCAGCATTTT. Amino acids: CASSEGQRDQPQHF.

The chain has TRBV5-1 and TRBJ2-3, with D hard to call. The V and J ends lost 0 bases and 5 bases respectively, with 10 bases between them. The CDR3 has 14 residues. The germline CDR1 and CDR2 sequences are SGHRS and YFSETQ. CDR3 region: CASSLERSGDTQYF. The CDR3 DNA is TGCGCCAGCAGCTTGGAACGAAGTGGAGATACGCAGTATTTT.

The chain has TRBV4-1 and TRBJ1-6; no clear D. The germline V and J ends were trimmed by 0 bases and 7 bases, with 10 bases remaining between them. The CDR3 loop spans 15 amino acids. Germline assignment: CDR1 MGHRA and CDR2 YSYEKL. The CDR3 coding sequence is TGCGCCAGCAGCCAAGAGTCCCTACCAAATTCACCCCTCCACTTT. Translating gives CASSQESLPNSPLHF.

Concerning this clone: One end of the junction does not line up with germline, which may come from a read error. The V call is TRBV6-5, the J call TRBJ2-7; 8 nucleotides agree with TRBD2. The CDR3 consists of 15 residues. The germline V gene has CDR1 MNHEY and CDR2 SVGAGI. CDR3 amino acids: CASRYSAGDLYEQYF. The CDR3, as DNA: TGTGCCAGCAGATACTCAGCGGGGGACCTCTACGAGCAGTACTTC.

CDR3 region: CASSLVQRGGTDTQYF. CDR3 nucleotides: TGCGCCAGCAGCTTGGTACAGCGGGGGGGCACAGATACGCAGTATTTT. The chain joins TRBV5-1 to TRBJ2-3; 9 bases match TRBD2. The V and J ends lost 0 bases and 1 base, in that order; junction bases with no gene match: 3. Germline assignment: CDR1 SGHRS and CDR2 YFSETQ. This CDR3 region has 16 residues.

Only one count was recorded for this clone. The chain carries TRBV19 and TRBJ1-3; D call uncertain. V dropped 4 bases and J dropped 2 bases, with 12 bases sitting between them. The CDR3 has 15 residues. From germline, CDR1 is LNHDA and CDR2 SQIVND (reference sequence). In nucleotides, the CDR3 is TGTGCCAGTAGTAACAGCATATTACCTGGAAACACCATATATTTT. Residues: CASSNSILPGNTIYF.

The rearrangement joins TRBV7-9 to TRBJ2-7, with 8 bases identical to TRBD2. This CDR3 is built from 15 residues. Germline lookup yields CDR1 SEHNR and CDR2 FQNEAQ (reference sequence). The trim removed 3 bases at V and 3 bases at J, leaving 7 bases unmatched. CDR3 coding DNA: TGTGCCAGCAGCTTGAGCGGGGGACGTCACTACGAGCAGTACTTC. Its protein product is CASSLSGGRHYEQYF.

This clone has a single count. The chain couples TRBV5-4 to TRBJ1-5, with 8 bases aligning to TRBD1. The V gene's germline CDR1 is SGHNT and CDR2 YYREEE (reference sequence). This CDR3 is 14 amino acids long. Germline trimming cut 5 bases from V and 3 bases from J; bases unmatched to any gene: 4. CDR3 bases: TGTGCCAGCAGATTACAGGGGGACAATCAGCCCCAGCATTTT. Its translation: CASRLQGDNQPQHF.

The rearrangement joins TRBV15 to TRBJ1-6; 9 nucleotides line up with TRBD1. This CDR3 has 17 residues. The germline CDR1 and CDR2 sequences are LNHNV and YYDKDF (reference sequence). The trim removed 5 bases at V and 1 base at J, leaving 6 bases unmatched. The CDR3: CATSGTGRRSYNSPLHF. CDR3 DNA sequence: TGTGCCACCAGCGGGACAGGGAGGAGGTCCTATAATTCACCCCTCCACTTT.

This chain joins TRBV9 and TRBJ2-3, with TRBD2 identical over 12 bases. The CDR3 consists of 17 residues. CDR1 is SGDLS, CDR2 YYNGEE, per germline. V lost 0 bases, J lost 2 bases, and 4 bases stayed unmatched. DNA for the CDR3: TGTGCCAGCAGCGTAGTACCTAGCGGGGGGGCCACAGATACGCAGTATTTT. Its protein product is CASSVVPSGGATDTQYF.